These 25 T cell receptor beta chains share one sample of origin, sequenced in a study of blood T cell repertoires in COVID-19. TCRdb keeps only in-frame clones here, not all; method: immunoSEQ multiplex PCR. The sample has roughly 100,000 clones, 65% to 90% seen once; the top ten hold 4.8%. The sequencing input was peripheral blood. The receptors here all came from a man in his 60s with acute or convalescent COVID-19.

This clone is medium-sized (0.01 to 0.1%) within its sample. The chain has TRBV9 and TRBJ2-5, with 10 positions matching TRBD2. V lost 0 bases and J lost 5; bases outside the gene matches: 7. Germline values: CDR1 SGDLS, CDR2 YYNGEE. The CDR3 is 16 residues long. The CDR3 DNA follows: TGTGCCAGCAGCGTAGAGGGTGGGGGACTAGCGGAGACCCAGTACTTC. Translated, it gives CASSVEGGGLAETQYF.

This chain joins TRBV28 and TRBJ2-1, with 7 bases that match TRBD2. Germline loops: CDR1 MDHEN, CDR2 SYDVKM. The CDR3 is made up of 16 amino acids. Trimming removed 6 bases from V and 0 bases from J; junction bases left unmatched: 8. The DNA for the CDR3 is TGTGCCAGCAGGGACTACGGGGGGAGCTCCTACAATGAGCAGTTCTTC. Amino acids: CASRDYGGSSYNEQFF.

CDR3 nucleotides: TGCAGTGCTAGTGATAGCGGGAGGGCCCATGGCGATACGCAGTATTTT. It yields the protein CSASDSGRAHGDTQYF. This sequence joins TRBV20-1 and TRBJ2-3, with 11 bases matching TRBD2. The ends lost 3 bases at V and 6 bases at J; junction bases unmatched: 11. The CDR3 has 16 residues. Germline values: CDR1 DFQATT, CDR2 SNEGSKA (reference sequence).

The chain is built from TRBV5-6 and TRBJ1-5; D is ambiguous. The CDR3 sequence is 14 residues long. With 2 bases removed from V and 2 bases from J, the gap between germline ends came to 8 bases. Germline loops: CDR1 SGHDT, CDR2 YYEEEE. The DNA of the CDR3 is TGTGCCAGCAGCTTCTTGCGGGGCAATCAGCCCCAGCATTTT. It yields the protein CASSFLRGNQPQHF.

The CDR3 loop reads CASSYSRSGETQYF. CDR3 DNA: TGTGCCAGCAGTTACTCTCGTAGCGGGGAGACCCAGTACTTC. The chain couples TRBV6-5 to TRBJ2-5; 7 nucleotides align to TRBD2. The CDR3 runs to 14 residues. Germline loops: CDR1 MNHEY, CDR2 SVGAGI. With V trimmed by 0 bases and J by 5 bases, 3 bases remained unmatched.

This clone was seen more than once but under ten times. The chain links TRBV6-5 to TRBJ1-2, with a weak D call TRBD1 (5 bases). Germline values: CDR1 MNHEY, CDR2 SVGAGI. V was trimmed by 0 bases and J by 3 bases, leaving 11 bases between them. The CDR3 runs to 15 residues. The CDR3 DNA follows: TGTGCCAGCAGTTACTCTAGCAGGGTCGACTATGGCTACACCTTC. Translation gives CASSYSSRVDYGYTF.

The chain combines TRBV30 with TRBJ2-1; 8 bases agree with TRBD2. This CDR3 is 16 amino acids long. Trimming cost V 2 bases and J 3 bases; bases outside gene matches: 9. The V gene's germline CDR1 is GTSNPN and CDR2 SVGIG (reference sequence). CDR3 sequence: CAWSSGTSRFYNEQFF. Here the CDR3 DNA reads TGTGCCTGGAGTAGCGGGACTAGTCGCTTCTACAATGAGCAGTTCTTC.

This sequence joins TRBV28 and TRBJ1-1, with unresolved D. Trimming stripped 1 base from V and 3 bases from J, with 3 bases between. This CDR3 is 12 amino acids long. Germline CDR1 reads MDHEN; CDR2 reads SYDVKM. CDR3 loop: CASSLLYTEAFF. CDR3 in DNA: TGTGCCAGCAGTTTATTATACACTGAAGCTTTCTTT.

The chain recombines TRBV11-2 with TRBJ1-6, with unresolved D. The CDR3 sequence is 14 residues long. V was cut by 4 bases and J by 3 bases, with 7 bases left in between. Germline V CDR1 and CDR2: SGHAT, FQNNGV. CDR3 in DNA: TGTGCCAGCAGCTGGCCAAGCTATAATTCACCCCTCCACTTT. As protein: CASSWPSYNSPLHF.

This CDR3 is CASSSGQTNTEAFF. The CDR3 DNA is TGTGCCAGCAGCTCCGGACAGACGAACACTGAAGCTTTCTTT. The V call is TRBV7-3, the J call TRBJ1-1; D possibly corresponds to TRBD1 (6 bases). This CDR3 has 14 amino acids. Germline values: CDR1 SGHTA, CDR2 FQGTGA. Trimming left V 4 bases short and J 1 base short, with 10 bases between.

V is TRBV6-5 and J is TRBJ2-7; 7 nucleotides agree with TRBD1. V was clipped by 6 bases and J by 3 bases; unmatched bases: 8. The CDR3 extends over 14 amino acids. CDR1 and CDR2 from the germline V gene are MNHEY and SVGAGI. In nucleotides, the CDR3 is TGTGCCAGCAGGCGCCCGGGACAGAACTACGAGCAGTACTTC. Translated: CASRRPGQNYEQYF.

A few counts support this clone. CDR3 sequence: CASSFESYYTEAFF. The CDR3 bases are TGCGCCAGCAGCTTTGAAAGTTACTACACTGAAGCTTTCTTT. The rearrangement links TRBV5-1 to TRBJ1-1; D is unclear. This CDR3 comprises 14 residues. Germline CDR1 and CDR2: SGHRS and YFSETQ. Trimming stripped 2 bases from V and 3 bases from J, with 11 bases between.

The genes are TRBV9 and TRBJ1-3, with D perhaps matching TRBD1 (6 bases). V was shortened by 4 bases and J by 2 bases, with 13 bases between the two germline ends. CDR1 and CDR2 from the germline V gene are SGDLS and YYNGEE. The CDR3 spans 15 residues. The CDR3 bases are TGTGCCAGCAGCATTACAGGGTCGCCTGGAAACACCATATATTTT. It is translated as CASSITGSPGNTIYF.

The chain combines TRBV2 with TRBJ2-3; TRBD2 aligns across 11 bases. The length of the CDR3 is 14 residues. Trimming cost V 11 bases and J 7 bases; bases outside gene matches: 11. Germline CDR1 is SNHLY and CDR2 is FYNNEI. This CDR3 reads CAASTSGRENTQYF. For the CDR3, the DNA is TGTGCCGCATCTACTAGCGGGAGAGAGAATACGCAGTATTTT.

J is TRBJ2-7 and V is TRBV11-1; 9 bases align to TRBD1. The length of the CDR3 is 15 residues. Per germline, CDR1 SGHAT and CDR2 FQDESV (reference sequence). J lost 4 bases, V lost 5 bases, and 9 bases had no gene match. Here the CDR3 reads CASSPRDRAIYEQYF. The DNA for the CDR3 is TGTGCCAGCAGCCCGCGGGACAGGGCTATTTACGAGCAGTACTTC.

The chain uses TRBV3-1 (or the pseudogene TRBV3-2) and TRBJ1-2, with 7 bases that match TRBD1. With V trimmed by 1 base and J by 4 bases, 3 bases remained unmatched. Germline V lookup: CDR1 LGHDT, CDR2 YNNKEL (reference sequence). The length of the CDR3 is 14 residues. CDR3: CASSQGGQFYGYTF. The DNA for the CDR3 is TGTGCCAGCAGCCAAGGGGGACAGTTCTATGGCTACACCTTC.

V and J are TRBV7-9 and TRBJ1-1; the match to TRBD1 covers 9 bases. J lost 6 bases, V lost 2 bases, and 7 bases had no gene match. CDR3 length: 15 amino acids. CDR1 and CDR2 from the germline V gene are SEHNR and FQNEAQ (reference sequence). CDR3 sequence: CASSLTRDRESEAFF. The CDR3 region has the DNA TGTGCCAGCAGCTTAACGCGGGACAGGGAATCTGAAGCTTTCTTT.

This sequence joins TRBV10-3 and TRBJ2-3, with D possibly matching TRBD2 (7 bases). V shed 2 bases and J shed 0 bases, with 9 bases lying between them. CDR3 size: 15 residues. Germline CDR1 and CDR2: ENHRY and SYGVKD. This CDR3 is CAISERGGSTDTQYF. CDR3 nucleotide sequence: TGTGCCATCAGTGAGAGGGGGGGTAGCACAGATACGCAGTATTTT.

This chain uses TRBV25-1 with TRBJ2-7; 11 bases align to TRBD1. Trimming took 2 bases from V and 0 from J; bases not matched to a gene: 3. The germline CDR1 and CDR2 sequences are MGHDK and SYGVNS. This CDR3 is built from 16 residues. Here the CDR3 reads CASSEGTGGFSYEQYF. The CDR3, as DNA: TGTGCCAGCAGTGAAGGGACAGGGGGGTTCTCCTACGAGCAGTACTTC.

This chain uses TRBV9 with TRBJ2-2; 9 nucleotides agree with TRBD1. This CDR3 has 16 residues. Germline values: CDR1 SGDLS, CDR2 YYNGEE. V lost 0 bases to trimming and J lost 7 bases; unmatched junction nucleotides: 7. The CDR3 region is CASSVANRGQRGELFF. Here the CDR3 DNA reads TGTGCCAGCAGCGTAGCTAACAGGGGGCAACGCGGGGAGCTGTTTTTT.

This chain uses TRBV19 with TRBJ2-1; a weak D match, TRBD1 (5 bases). V lost 2 bases and J lost 1, with 15 bases in between. The CDR3 totals 17 residues. Germline CDR1 is LNHDA and CDR2 is SQIVND (reference sequence). As DNA, the CDR3 is TGTGCCAGTAGTATAAGGGGCCCCACCCAATCCTACAATGAGCAGTTCTTC. Its protein is CASSIRGPTQSYNEQFF.

This sequence joins TRBV9 and TRBJ2-3, with TRBD2 identical over 11 bases. The J segment lost 5 bases and the V segment lost 0 bases, leaving 11 bases of the junction unmatched. This CDR3 has 18 residues. Germline V gene lookup returns CDR1 SGDLS and CDR2 YYNGEE. The CDR3 region is CASSVENPGLAAIDTQYF. The CDR3 DNA follows: TGTGCCAGCAGCGTAGAGAACCCGGGACTAGCGGCGATAGATACGCAGTATTTT.

The chain combines TRBV24-1 with TRBJ1-1, with D unclear. The CDR3 totals 15 residues. CDR1 KGHDR and CDR2 SFDVKD come from the germline V gene. V lost 7 bases, J lost 1 base, and 15 bases lay in between. CDR3 DNA: TGTGCCACCAGCAGTGGGCAAGGAACGAACACTGAAGCTTTCTTT. This sequence encodes CATSSGQGTNTEAFF.

This clone was detected only once. The rearrangement links TRBV28 to TRBJ1-2, with D possibly matching TRBD1 (6 bases). This CDR3 region has 14 residues. Trimming pared 3 bases from V and 4 bases from J, leaving 12 bases between. CDR1 and CDR2 (germline): MDHEN, SYDVKM. In nucleotides, the CDR3 is TGTGCCAGCAGTTTTGGATTGGGGGCCTATGGCTACACCTTC. It codes for CASSFGLGAYGYTF.

This clone occurred many times. The rearrangement uses TRBV5-1 and TRBJ1-4; D perhaps matches TRBD1 (6 bases). CDR3 length: 17 residues. The germline CDR1 and CDR2 sequences are SGHRS and YFSETQ. V was trimmed by 0 bases and J by 0 bases, leaving 12 bases between them. CDR3: CASSLDRAYATNEKLFF. The DNA of the CDR3 is TGCGCCAGCAGCTTGGACAGGGCATACGCAACTAATGAAAAACTGTTTTTT.